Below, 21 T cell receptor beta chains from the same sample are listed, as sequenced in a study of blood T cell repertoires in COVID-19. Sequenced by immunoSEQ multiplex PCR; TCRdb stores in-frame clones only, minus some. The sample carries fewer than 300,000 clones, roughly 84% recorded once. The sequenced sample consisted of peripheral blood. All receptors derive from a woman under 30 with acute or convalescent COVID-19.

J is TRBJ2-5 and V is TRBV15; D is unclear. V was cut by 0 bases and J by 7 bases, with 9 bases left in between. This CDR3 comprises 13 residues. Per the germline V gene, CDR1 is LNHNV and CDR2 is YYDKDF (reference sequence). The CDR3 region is CATSRDSRWTQYF. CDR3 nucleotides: TGTGCCACCAGCAGAGATTCCCGGTGGACCCAGTACTTC.

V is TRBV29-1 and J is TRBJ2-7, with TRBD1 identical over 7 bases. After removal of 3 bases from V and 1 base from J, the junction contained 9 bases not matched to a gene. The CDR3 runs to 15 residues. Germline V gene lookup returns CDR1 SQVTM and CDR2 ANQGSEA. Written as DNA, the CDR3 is TGCAGCGTTGATGCTGGTCCCAGGGGGTCCTACGAGCAGTACTTC. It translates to CSVDAGPRGSYEQYF.

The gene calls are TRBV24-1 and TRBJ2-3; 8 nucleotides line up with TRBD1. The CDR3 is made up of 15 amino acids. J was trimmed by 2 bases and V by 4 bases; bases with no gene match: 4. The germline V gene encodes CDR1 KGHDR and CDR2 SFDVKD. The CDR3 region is CATSERTGPTDTQYF. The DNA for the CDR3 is TGTGCCACCAGTGAACGGACAGGGCCCACAGATACGCAGTATTTT.

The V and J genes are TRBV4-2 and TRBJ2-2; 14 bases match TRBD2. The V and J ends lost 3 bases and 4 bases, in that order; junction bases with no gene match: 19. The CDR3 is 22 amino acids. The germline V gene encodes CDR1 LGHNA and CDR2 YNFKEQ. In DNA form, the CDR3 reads TGTGCCAGCAGCCACGGTCCCCCGAGTCGGACTAGCGGGAGGACGGTCACCGGGGAGCTGTTTTTT. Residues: CASSHGPPSRTSGRTVTGELFF.

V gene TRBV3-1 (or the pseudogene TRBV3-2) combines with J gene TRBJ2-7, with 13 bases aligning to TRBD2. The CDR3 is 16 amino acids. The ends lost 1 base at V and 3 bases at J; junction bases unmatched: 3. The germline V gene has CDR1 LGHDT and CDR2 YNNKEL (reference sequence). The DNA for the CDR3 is TGTGCCAGCAGCCAAGCGGGGACTAGCGGGATCTACGAGCAGTACTTC. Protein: CASSQAGTSGIYEQYF.

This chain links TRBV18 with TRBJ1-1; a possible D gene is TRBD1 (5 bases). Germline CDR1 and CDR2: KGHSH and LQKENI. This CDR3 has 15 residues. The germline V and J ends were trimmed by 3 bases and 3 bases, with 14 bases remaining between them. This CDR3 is CASSPQRAGDTEAFF. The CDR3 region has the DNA TGTGCCAGCTCACCGCAAAGGGCGGGGGACACTGAAGCTTTCTTT.

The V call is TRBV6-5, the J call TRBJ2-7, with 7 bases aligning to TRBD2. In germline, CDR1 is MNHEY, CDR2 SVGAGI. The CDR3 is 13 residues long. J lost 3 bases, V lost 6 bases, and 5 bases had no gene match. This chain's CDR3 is CASRMGGVYEQYF. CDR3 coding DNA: TGTGCCAGCAGGATGGGGGGGGTCTACGAGCAGTACTTC.

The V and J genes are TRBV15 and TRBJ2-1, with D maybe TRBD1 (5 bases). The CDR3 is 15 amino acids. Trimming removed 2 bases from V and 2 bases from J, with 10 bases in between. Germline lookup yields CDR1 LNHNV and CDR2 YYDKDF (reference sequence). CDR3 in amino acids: CATSRTGMTYNEQFF. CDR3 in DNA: TGTGCCACCAGCAGAACAGGAATGACCTACAATGAGCAGTTCTTC.

This CDR3 reads CASSRGGQETQYF. The CDR3 bases are TGTGCCAGCTCACGCGGGGGGCAAGAGACCCAGTACTTC. The chain links TRBV18 to TRBJ2-5; TRBD2 agrees at 8 bases. Germline V gene data show CDR1 as KGHSH and CDR2 as LQKENI. V dropped 4 bases and J dropped 2; count of bases not matched to a gene: 0. The CDR3 runs 13 residues.

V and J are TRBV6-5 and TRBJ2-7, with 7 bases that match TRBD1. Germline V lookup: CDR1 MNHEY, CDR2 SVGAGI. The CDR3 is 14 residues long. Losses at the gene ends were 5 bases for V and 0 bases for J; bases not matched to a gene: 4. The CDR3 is CASSKDRSSYEQYF. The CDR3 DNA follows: TGTGCCAGCAGTAAGGACAGGTCCTCCTACGAGCAGTACTTC.

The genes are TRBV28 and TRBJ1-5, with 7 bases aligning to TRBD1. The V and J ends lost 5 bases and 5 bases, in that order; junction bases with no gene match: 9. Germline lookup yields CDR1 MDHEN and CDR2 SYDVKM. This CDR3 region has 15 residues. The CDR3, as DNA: TGTGCCAGCAGTCCACCCGACAGGGCCTATCAGCCCCAGCATTTT. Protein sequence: CASSPPDRAYQPQHF.

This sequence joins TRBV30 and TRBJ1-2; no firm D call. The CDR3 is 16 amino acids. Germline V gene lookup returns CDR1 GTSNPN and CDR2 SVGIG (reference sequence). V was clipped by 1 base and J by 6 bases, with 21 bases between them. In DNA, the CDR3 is TGTGCCTGGAGTGACCCCCGACGAAATGCGGGAGATGGCTACACCTTC. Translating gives CAWSDPRRNAGDGYTF. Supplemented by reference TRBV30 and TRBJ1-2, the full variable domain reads SQTIHQWPATLVQPVGSPLSLECTVEGTSNPNLYWYRQAAGRGLQLLFYSVGIGQISSEVPQNLSASRPQDRQFILSSKKLLLSDSGFYLCAWSDPRRNAGDGYTFGSGTRLTVV.

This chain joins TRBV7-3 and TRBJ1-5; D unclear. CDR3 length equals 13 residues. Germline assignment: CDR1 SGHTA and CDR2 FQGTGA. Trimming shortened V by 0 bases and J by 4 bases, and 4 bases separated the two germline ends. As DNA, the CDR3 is TGTGCCAGCAGCTTAACAGCTAATCAGCCCCAGCATTTT. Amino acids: CASSLTANQPQHF.

The CDR3 nucleotides read TGTGCCAGCAGTTTCCAGAACTACGAGCAGTACTTC. It yields the protein CASSFQNYEQYF. The chain is built from TRBV28 and TRBJ2-7, with no clear D. CDR1 is MDHEN, CDR2 SYDVKM, per germline. CDR3 length: 12 residues. The ends were cut back, 3 bases at V and 3 bases at J, with 6 bases in the middle. Full variable domain (rest looked up from reference TRBV28 and TRBJ2-7): DVKVTQSSRYLVKRTGEKVFLECVQDMDHENMFWYRQDPGLGLRLIYFSYDVKMKEKGDIPEGYSVSREKKERFSLILESASTNQTSMYLCASSFQNYEQYFGPGTRLTVT.

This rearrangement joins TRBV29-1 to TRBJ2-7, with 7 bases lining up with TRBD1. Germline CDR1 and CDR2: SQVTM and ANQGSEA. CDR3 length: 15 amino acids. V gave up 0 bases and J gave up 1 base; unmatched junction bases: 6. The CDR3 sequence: CSVEEIRTGSYEQYF. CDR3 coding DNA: TGCAGCGTTGAAGAAATTAGGACAGGATCCTACGAGCAGTACTTC.

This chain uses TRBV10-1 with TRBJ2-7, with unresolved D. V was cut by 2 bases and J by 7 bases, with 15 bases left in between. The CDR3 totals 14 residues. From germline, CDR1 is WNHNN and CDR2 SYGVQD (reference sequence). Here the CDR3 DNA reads TGCGCCAGCAGTGAGCTGTTATCGCCCCTAGAGCAGTACTTC. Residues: CASSELLSPLEQYF.

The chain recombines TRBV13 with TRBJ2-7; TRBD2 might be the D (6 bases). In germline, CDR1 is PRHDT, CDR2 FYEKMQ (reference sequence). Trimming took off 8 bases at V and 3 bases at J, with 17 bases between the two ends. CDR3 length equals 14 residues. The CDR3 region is CASGSASEDYEQYF. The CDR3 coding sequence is TGTGCCAGCGGGTCGGCTAGCGAGGACTACGAGCAGTACTTC.

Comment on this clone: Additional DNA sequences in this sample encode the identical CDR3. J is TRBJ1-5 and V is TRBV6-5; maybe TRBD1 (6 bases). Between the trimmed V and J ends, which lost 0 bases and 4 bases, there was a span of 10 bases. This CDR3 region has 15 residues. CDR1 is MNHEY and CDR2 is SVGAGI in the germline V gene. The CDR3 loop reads CASSYSRGGNQPQHF. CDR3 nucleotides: TGTGCCAGCAGTTACTCCAGAGGGGGTAATCAGCCCCAGCATTTT.

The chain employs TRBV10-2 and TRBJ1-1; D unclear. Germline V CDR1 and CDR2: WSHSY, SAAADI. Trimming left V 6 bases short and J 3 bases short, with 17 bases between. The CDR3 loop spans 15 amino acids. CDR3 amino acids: CASRRSADDYTEAFF. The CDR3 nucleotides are TGCGCCAGCAGGCGTAGCGCAGACGATTACACTGAAGCTTTCTTT.

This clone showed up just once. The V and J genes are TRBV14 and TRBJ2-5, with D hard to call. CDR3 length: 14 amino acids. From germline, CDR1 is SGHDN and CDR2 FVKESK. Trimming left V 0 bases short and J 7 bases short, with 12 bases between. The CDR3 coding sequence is TGTGCCAGCAGCCAAGAGGTATATCGCGCGACCCAGTACTTC. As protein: CASSQEVYRATQYF.

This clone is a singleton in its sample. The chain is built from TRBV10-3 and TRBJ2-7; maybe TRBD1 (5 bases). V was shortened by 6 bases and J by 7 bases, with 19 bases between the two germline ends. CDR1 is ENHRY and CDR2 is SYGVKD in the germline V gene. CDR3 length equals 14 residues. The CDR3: CAISPGRASWEQYF. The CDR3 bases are TGTGCCATCAGCCCTGGCAGGGCGTCGTGGGAGCAGTACTTC.